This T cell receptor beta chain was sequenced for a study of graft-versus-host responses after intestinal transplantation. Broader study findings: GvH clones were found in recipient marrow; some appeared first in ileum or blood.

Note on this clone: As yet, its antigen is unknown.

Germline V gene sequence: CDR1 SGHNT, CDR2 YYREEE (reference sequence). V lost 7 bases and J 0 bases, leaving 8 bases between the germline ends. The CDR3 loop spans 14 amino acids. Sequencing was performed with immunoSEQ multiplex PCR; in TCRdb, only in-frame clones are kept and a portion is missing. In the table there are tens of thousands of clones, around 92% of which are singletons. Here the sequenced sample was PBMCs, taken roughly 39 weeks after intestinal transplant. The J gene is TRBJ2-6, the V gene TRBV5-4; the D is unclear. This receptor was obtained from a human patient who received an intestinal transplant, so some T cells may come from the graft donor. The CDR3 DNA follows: TGTGCCAGCCGATACGGCTCTGGGGCCAACGTCCTGACTTTC. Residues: CASRYGSGANVLTF.